The sequence of this T cell receptor (beta chain) was determined in a study of T cell repertoires in cytomegalovirus infection. As for the study in general: Selection of CMV epitopes for the study included recently identified HLA-C-restricted and well-studied HLA-B-restricted ones. Based on public TCR beta signatures, there were indications of CMV infection and of a matching HLA type.

TCRdb recomputed calls from the reads with MiXCR, one row per CDR3 protein. The sample has 450,000 to 650,000 distinct CDR3 sequences, 40% seen once. This CDR3 spans 13 amino acids. Germline CDR1 and CDR2: ENHRY and SYGVKD. The germline V and J ends were trimmed by 0 bases and 1 base, with 4 bases remaining between them. The sample holds one count of this clonotype. As yet, its antigen is unknown. The sample consisted of cultured PBMCs, taken from culture after CMV antigen stimulation. The J gene is TRBJ2-7, the V gene TRBV10-3; D is ambiguous. This sequence originates from a human donor in good health (CMV status not recorded). Some clones in this sample may be carry-over from other donors' samples. Here the CDR3 reads CAISESLSYEQYF. The CDR3 DNA reads TGTGCCATCAGTGAGTCGTTATCCTACGAGCAGTACTTC.